This TCR beta chain was observed in a study of early stage breast cancer tumors listed by TCRdb under 2017. Study-level background: Of the roughly 17 invasive breast tumors, 12 to 13 were found to be estrogen receptor-positive, progesterone receptor-positive and HER2-negative. Of the roughly twelve ER+/PR+/HER2- tumors, eight were classified as invasive ductal carcinomas and four as invasive lobular carcinomas. The average read coverage per sample was roughly 9.6-fold. A total of over 2 million templates, representing about 1.1 million unique clonotypes, were detected across all samples. Study-level results and caveats: Compared with adjacent normal breast tissue, tumors had higher clonality and around 2.7-fold greater T cell density. Greater similarity was observed between blood and normal breast repertoires than between blood and tumor repertoires, and tumor was distinguished from normal in about 85% of the 16 patients when each tissue was compared with blood. Because the cohort was small, analysis by tumor subtype was not possible. Enriched TCRB sequences shared across patients were found to be mostly commonly generated sequences that were unlikely to play an important role in the tumor microenvironment. Chain pairing and functional markers such as CD4, CD8 and FOXP3 were missed by bulk genomic DNA sequencing of unsorted cells.

From the cysteine through the phenylalanine, the CDR3 covers 16 amino acids. Only CDR3 DNA is held: 48 bases, read in frame from base 1. V lost 1 base and J lost 4 bases, and the count of bases not matched to a germline gene is 4. CDR1 and CDR2, per the germline V gene (reference sequence), are LNHNV and YYDKDF. Two independent genomic DNA replicates were amplified for each sample, with roughly 0.5 ug used for blood and around 1.5 ug for tumor or normal breast. Following the manufacturer's instructions, the ImmunoSeq Intro kit was used to carry out TCRB sequencing on genomic DNA. The multiplex PCR ran for around 30 cycles using proprietary primers and spike-in control sequences for absolute quantification. An 87-bp fragment spanning the CDR3 and flanking V and J genes was sequenced with single-end 150-bp reads. Each lane of an Illumina MiSeq running version 3.0 chemistry carried seven multiplexed samples, with two replicates apiece. On the study's bioinformatics: The vendor's proprietary pipeline processed the raw data and merged both replicates into a single result for each sample. To define clonotypes, the study grouped productive rearrangements that shared the V-gene family, CDR3 amino acid sequence and J-gene segment. Clonality was calculated as 1 minus the normalized Shannon entropy (Pielou evenness) of TCRB abundances. To estimate T cell density, the total number of templates was divided by the input cell count, which was inferred from how much DNA went in. Recon, run with its default parameters, was used to estimate overall repertoire diversity and clonality. A clonotype was considered tumor-enriched if its abundance in tumor exceeded 0.1% and was at least 32-fold higher than its abundance in normal breast. TCRdb's version of the immuneACCESS table is confined to in-frame rearrangements and falls short of the full clone set. An unresolved V gene accounts for under half of the shortfall where checked; the remainder is of unknown origin. V and J calls and clone size are those listed in that table; D and trimming were worked out from the DNA. For this sample the table gives nearly 70,000 clones, of which around 80% were detected only once. The ten biggest clones cover about 4.8% of the sample.

The study profiled bulk TCR beta-chain repertoires in matched peripheral blood, tumor and adjacent normal breast tissue taken from roughly 17 patients with early-stage breast cancer. Before surgery, about 5-10 mL of whole blood was collected into EDTA tubes and then processed within 2 hours. Ficoll-Paque centrifugation in SepMate-50 tubes was used to isolate peripheral blood mononuclear cells. PBMCs were cryopreserved in aliquots of 2 to 4 million cells in about 90% FBS with around 10% DMSO and kept in liquid nitrogen. The Qiagen AllPrep DNA/RNA Mini kit was used for genomic DNA extraction. A note on this clone: There is no known antigen for this receptor. Per-base quality was not reported, and no clone a single base away is much larger than it.

This receptor was obtained from a person aged 35 to 50 with breast cancer. The sequenced material came from blood. The chain is made from TRBV15 and TRBJ1-1; 12 bases in between match TRBD1. The DNA sequence reads TGTGCCACCAGCAGAGGCGGGACAGGGGGCGGCACTGAAGCTTTCTTT. Translated, it gives CATSRGGTGGGTEAFF.